This T cell receptor beta chain is from a study of blood T cell repertoires in COVID-19. Study-wide background: Researchers got acute and convalescent COVID-19 samples from the United States, Italy and Spain.

TCRdb keeps only in-frame clones here, not all; method: immunoSEQ multiplex PCR. The sample gives approximately 100,000 clones, roughly 91% of which show up once; 15% to 20% is in the top ten. V gave up 2 bases and J gave up 1 base; unmatched junction bases: 6. CDR1 is SGHNT and CDR2 is YYREEE in the germline V gene (reference sequence). CDR3 length: 16 residues. Points on this clone: Different DNA sequences within this sample yield the same CDR3.

The sample comprised peripheral blood. The V gene is TRBV5-4, the J gene TRBJ2-3; 8 nucleotides align to TRBD2. This TCR was sampled from a human donor with acute or convalescent COVID-19. The donor label of this sample is uncertain. The CDR3 coding sequence is TGTGCCAGCAGCTTAGATGTGCGGGGGGGCACAGATACGCAGTATTTT. Translated: CASSLDVRGGTDTQYF. The variable domain in full, with the rest retrieved from reference TRBV5-4 and TRBJ2-3, is ETGVTQSPTHLIKTRGQQVTLRCSSQSGHNTVSWYQQALGQGPQFIFQYYREEENGRGNFPPRFSGLQFPNYSSELNVNALELDDSALYLCASSLDVRGGTDTQYFGPGTRLTVL.